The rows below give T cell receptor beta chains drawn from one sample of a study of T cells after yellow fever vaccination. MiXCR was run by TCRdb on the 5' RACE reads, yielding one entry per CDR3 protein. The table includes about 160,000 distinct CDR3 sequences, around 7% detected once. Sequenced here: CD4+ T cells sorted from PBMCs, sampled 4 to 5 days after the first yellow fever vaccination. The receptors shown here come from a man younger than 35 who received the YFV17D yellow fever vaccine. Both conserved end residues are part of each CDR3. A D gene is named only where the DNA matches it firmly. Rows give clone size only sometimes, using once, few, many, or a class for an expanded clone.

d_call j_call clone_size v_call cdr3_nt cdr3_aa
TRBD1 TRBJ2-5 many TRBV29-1 TGCAGCACTCAACAGGGGTCCACCAAAGGGACCCAGTACTTC CSTQQGSTKGTQYF
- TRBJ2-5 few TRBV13 TGTGCCAGCAGCCGCCGGGACGCCGGGACCCAGTACTTC CASSRRDAGTQYF
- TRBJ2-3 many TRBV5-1 TGCGCCAGCAGCTTGCACCGCCTCAAAGATACGCAGTATTTT CASSLHRLKDTQYF
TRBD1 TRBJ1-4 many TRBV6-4 TGTGCCAGCAGCGTCAACAGGGGTGAAAAACTGTTTTTT CASSVNRGEKLFF
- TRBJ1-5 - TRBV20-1 TGCAGTGCGCGCCCAGAGTCCTGGGTAAATCAGCCCCAGCATTTT CSARPESWVNQPQHF
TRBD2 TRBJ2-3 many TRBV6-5 TGTGCCAGCAGAGCTAGCGGGGGGGCCACAGATACGCAGTATTTT CASRASGGATDTQYF
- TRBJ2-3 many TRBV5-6 TGTGCCAGCAGCTTGGACAGGCGTGCAGATACGCAGTATTTT CASSLDRRADTQYF
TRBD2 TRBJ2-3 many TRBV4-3 TGCGCCAGCAGCCAAGATTTAGCGGGGGGCGCAGATACGCAGTATTTT CASSQDLAGGADTQYF
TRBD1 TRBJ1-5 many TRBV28 TGTGCCAGCAGCTCTCTCCGGGACAGGCATAGCAATCAGCCCCAGCATTTT CASSSLRDRHSNQPQHF
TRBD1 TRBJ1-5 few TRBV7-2 TGTGCCAGCAGCACAGACAGGGGTGTGCAGCCCCAGCATTTT CASSTDRGVQPQHF
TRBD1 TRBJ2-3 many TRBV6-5 TGTGCCAGCAGTTACAGGGGACAGATCACAGATACGCAGTATTTT CASSYRGQITDTQYF
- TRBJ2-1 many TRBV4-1 TGCGCCAGCAGCCAAGATCAGACAATTCCGGGTGAGCAGTTCTTC CASSQDQTIPGEQFF
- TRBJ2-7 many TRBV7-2 TGTGCCAGCAGCTTACGCAAGGAATCCTACGAGCAGTACTTC CASSLRKESYEQYF
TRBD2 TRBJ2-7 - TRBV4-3 TGCGCCAGCAGCCAAGACTGGCAGCGGGGCTACGAGCAGTACTTC CASSQDWQRGYEQYF
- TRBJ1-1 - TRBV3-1 TGTGCCAGCAGCCCAGGCGGGGGAGGGAACACTGAAGCTTTCTTT CASSPGGGGNTEAFF
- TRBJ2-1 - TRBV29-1 TGCAGCGCCGCCCATGCGGGCCCGGGGGAGCAGTTCTTC CSAAHAGPGEQFF
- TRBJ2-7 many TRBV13 TGTGCCAGCAGCCAATTCTACGAGCAGTACTTC CASSQFYEQYF
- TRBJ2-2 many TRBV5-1 TGCGCCAGCAGCTTTACAGCCGCTGATTTCGGGGAGCTGTTTTTT CASSFTAADFGELFF
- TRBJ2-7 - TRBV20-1 TGCAGTGCGGGAGGGGGGGTTCATTTTGAGTACGAGCAGTACTTC CSAGGGVHFEYEQYF
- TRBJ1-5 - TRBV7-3 TGTGCCAGCAGCTCCCCCGGGCAGCCCCAGCATTTT CASSSPGQPQHF
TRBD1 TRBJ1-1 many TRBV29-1 TGCAGCGTTTACGGGACAGGGGGGGCTGAAGCTTTCTTT CSVYGTGGAEAFF
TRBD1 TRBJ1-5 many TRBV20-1 TGCAGTGCTAGTCCAACAGGGGACAATCAGCCCCAGCATTTT CSASPTGDNQPQHF
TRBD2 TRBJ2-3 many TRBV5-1 TGCGCCAGCAGCTTGGCCCTAGCGGGGGGCCTGGATACGCAGTATTTT CASSLALAGGLDTQYF
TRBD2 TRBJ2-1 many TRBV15 TGTGCCACCAGCAGAGAGGCGGGGGGGATTGAGCAGTTCTTC CATSREAGGIEQFF
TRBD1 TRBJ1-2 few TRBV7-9 TGTGCCAGCAGCTTAGCACGGGACAGGGCCGGCTACACCTTC CASSLARDRAGYTF
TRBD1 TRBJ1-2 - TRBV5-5 TGTGCCAGCAGCTGGGGGGGGCTGAGGGGGCAGGACTATGGCTACACCTTC CASSWGGLRGQDYGYTF
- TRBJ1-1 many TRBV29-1 TGCAGCGTTACGAAGGGTGGGGTAACTGAAGCTTTCTTT CSVTKGGVTEAFF
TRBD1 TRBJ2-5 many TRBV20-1 TGCAGTGCTCCCCGCGGGACAGGGGGAGGGACCCAGTACTTC CSAPRGTGGGTQYF